The 10 T cell receptor beta chains below come from one sample, sequenced in a study of blood T cell repertoires in COVID-19. Using immunoSEQ multiplex PCR, the repertoire was profiled, and TCRdb retains in-frame clones only, with some absent. The sample shows fewer than 300,000 clones, approximately 84% of them seen only once. Sequencing was performed on peripheral blood. The receptors originated from a human donor with COVID-19, enrolled during active disease. The donor label of this sample is uncertain.

This clone has a single count. The chain uses TRBV19 and TRBJ1-5; the D gene is possibly TRBD1 (6 bases). V was cut by 4 bases and J by 2 bases, with 15 bases left in between. This CDR3 is 16 amino acids long. Per the germline V gene, CDR1 is LNHDA and CDR2 is SQIVND (reference sequence). CDR3 sequence reads: CASSTTGGGRNQPQHF. The CDR3, as DNA: TGTGCCAGTAGTACGACCGGGGGGGGGCGCAATCAGCCCCAGCATTTT.

The J gene is TRBJ2-7, the V gene TRBV11-3; 8 bases map to TRBD1. Germline-derived CDR1 and CDR2 are SGHNT and YENEEA. CDR3 length: 12 amino acids. Trimming cost V 5 bases and J 5 bases; bases outside gene matches: 2. DNA for the CDR3: TGTGCCAGCAGCCCGGACAGGGACGAGCAGTACTTC. It encodes CASSPDRDEQYF. The entire variable domain, with the rest obtained from reference TRBV11-3 and TRBJ2-7, is as follows: EAGVVQSPRYKIIEKKQPVAFWCNPISGHNTLYWYLQNLGQGPELLIRYENEEAVDDSQLPKDRFSAERLKGVDSTLKIQPAELGDSAVYLCASSPDRDEQYFGPGTRLTVT.

The genes are TRBV19 and TRBJ1-1; maybe TRBD1 (5 bases). The CDR3 length is 13 residues. Deletions cut 6 bases from V and 3 bases from J, with 11 bases between. Germline V gene sequence: CDR1 LNHDA, CDR2 SQIVND (reference sequence). CDR3 sequence reads: CASRDTLDTEAFF. The CDR3 DNA sequence: TGTGCCAGTAGGGACACCTTGGACACTGAAGCTTTCTTT.

This clone was recorded once. The rearrangement uses TRBV19 and TRBJ2-3, with 9 bases identical to TRBD2. The CDR3 is 14 amino acids. Per germline, CDR1 LNHDA and CDR2 SQIVND (reference sequence). After removal of 7 bases from V and 2 bases from J, the junction contained 4 bases not matched to a gene. CDR3 nucleotide sequence: TGTGCCAGTACCGGCGGGAGGGCCACAGATACGCAGTATTTT. Translating it yields CASTGGRATDTQYF.

The chain couples TRBV7-3 to TRBJ1-6; 10 bases are a match to TRBD1. This CDR3 has 16 residues. The junction had 9 bases not matched to a gene; V was cut back by 5 bases and J by 8 bases. Looked up from germline, CDR1 is SGHTA and CDR2 is FQGTGA. The CDR3: CASSLRDRGEHSPLHF. The CDR3, as DNA: TGTGCCAGCAGCCTACGGGACAGGGGCGAACATTCACCCCTCCACTTT.

V is TRBV14 and J is TRBJ1-1; 7 nucleotides agree with TRBD1. The CDR3 sequence is 15 residues long. The germline gives CDR1 SGHDN, CDR2 FVKESK. Trimming took 5 bases from V and 4 from J; bases not matched to a gene: 10. The CDR3 DNA reads TGTGCCAGCAGCGATCGAAAGGGGGCGACCACTGAAGCTTTCTTT. Translated, it gives CASSDRKGATTEAFF.

The rearrangement joins TRBV3-1 (or the pseudogene TRBV3-2) to TRBJ2-3; a possible D gene is TRBD2 (6 bases). The CDR3 contains 18 residues. V was trimmed by 0 bases and J by 5 bases, leaving 21 bases between them. Germline V gene sequence: CDR1 LGHDT, CDR2 YNNKEL (reference sequence). CDR3 nucleotides: TGTGCCAGCAGCCAAGATTTATCTAGCGTTACTTGGCGAGATACGCAGTATTTT. It specifies CASSQDLSSVTWRDTQYF.

The chain joins TRBV7-3 to TRBJ2-5; 7 nucleotides agree with TRBD1. V shed 5 bases and J 2 bases; nucleotides not matched to a gene: 2. The CDR3 loop spans 13 amino acids. Germline V lookup: CDR1 SGHTA, CDR2 FQGTGA. CDR3 in DNA: TGTGCCAGCAGCAAGGGGGCGCAAGAGACCCAGTACTTC. Its protein product is CASSKGAQETQYF.

This clone was observed a single time. The gene calls are TRBV7-2 and TRBJ2-5; 8 bases align to TRBD1. Trimming at V came to 5 bases and at J to 5 bases, leaving 10 bases not matched to a gene. The CDR3 is 15 residues long. Germline V CDR1 and CDR2: SGHTA, FQGNSA. The CDR3 sequence: CASSPQGAGMETQYF. The CDR3 region has the DNA TGTGCCAGCAGCCCCCAGGGGGCCGGGATGGAGACCCAGTACTTC. Combining the CDR3 with reference TRBV7-2 and TRBJ2-5 gives the whole variable domain GAGVSQSPSNKVTEKGKDVELRCDPISGHTALYWYRQSLGQGLEFLIYFQGNSAPDKSGLPSDRFSAERTGGSVSTLTIQRTQQEDSAVYLCASSPQGAGMETQYFGPGTRLLVL.

The chain links TRBV27 to TRBJ2-7; 12 bases map to TRBD1. This CDR3 has 13 amino acids. The V gene end was trimmed by 6 bases and the J gene end by 7 bases; junction bases not matched to a gene: 4. Germline CDR1 and CDR2: MNHEY and SMNVEV (reference sequence). CDR3 nucleotide sequence: TGTGCCAGCAGCAGGGACAGGGGGCGGGAGCAGTACTTC. Its protein product is CASSRDRGREQYF.